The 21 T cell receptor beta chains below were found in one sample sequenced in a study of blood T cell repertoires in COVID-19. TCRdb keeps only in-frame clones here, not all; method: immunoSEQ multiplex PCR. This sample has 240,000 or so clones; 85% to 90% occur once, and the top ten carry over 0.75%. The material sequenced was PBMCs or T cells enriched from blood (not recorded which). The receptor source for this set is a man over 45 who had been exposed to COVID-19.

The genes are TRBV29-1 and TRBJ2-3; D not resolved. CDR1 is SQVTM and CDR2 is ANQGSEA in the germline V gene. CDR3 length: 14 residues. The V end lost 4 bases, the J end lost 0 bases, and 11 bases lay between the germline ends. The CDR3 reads CSVGAVGSTDTQYF. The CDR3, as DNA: TGCAGCGTTGGGGCAGTCGGTAGCACAGATACGCAGTATTTT.

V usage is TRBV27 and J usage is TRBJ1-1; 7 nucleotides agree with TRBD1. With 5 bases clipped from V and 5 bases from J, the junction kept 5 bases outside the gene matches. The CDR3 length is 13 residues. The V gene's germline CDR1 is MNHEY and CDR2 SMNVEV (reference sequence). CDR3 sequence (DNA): TGTGCCAGCAGTCTAACAGGGGTAACTGAAGCTTTCTTT. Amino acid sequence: CASSLTGVTEAFF.

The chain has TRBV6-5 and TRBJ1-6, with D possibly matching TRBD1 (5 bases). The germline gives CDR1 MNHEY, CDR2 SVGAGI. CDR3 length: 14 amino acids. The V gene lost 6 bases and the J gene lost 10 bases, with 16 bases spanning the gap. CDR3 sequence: CASRIQAPGSPLHF. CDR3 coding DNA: TGTGCCAGCAGAATACAGGCCCCTGGATCACCCCTCCACTTT.

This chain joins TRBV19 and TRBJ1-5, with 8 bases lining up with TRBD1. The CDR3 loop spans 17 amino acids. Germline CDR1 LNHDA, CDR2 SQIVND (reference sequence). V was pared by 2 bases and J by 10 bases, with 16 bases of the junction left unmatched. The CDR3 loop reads CASSIKSRDRWTYPQHF. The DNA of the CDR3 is TGTGCCAGTAGTATAAAATCCCGGGACAGGTGGACTTACCCCCAGCATTTT. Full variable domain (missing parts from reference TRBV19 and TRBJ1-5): DGGITQSPKYLFRKEGQNVTLSCEQNLNHDAMYWYRQDPGQGLRLIYYSQIVNDFQKGDIAEGYSVSREKKESFPLTVTSAQKNPTAFYLCASSIKSRDRWTYPQHFGDGTRLSIL.

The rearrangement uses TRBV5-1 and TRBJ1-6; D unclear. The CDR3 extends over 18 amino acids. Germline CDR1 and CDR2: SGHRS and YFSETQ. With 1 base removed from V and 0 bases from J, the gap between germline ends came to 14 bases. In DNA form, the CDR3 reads TGCGCCAGCAGCTTGATTGGCGGATTGAGCTCCTATAATTCACCCCTCCACTTT. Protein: CASSLIGGLSSYNSPLHF. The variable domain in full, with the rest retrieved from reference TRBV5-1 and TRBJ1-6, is KAGVTQTPRYLIKTRGQQVTLSCSPISGHRSVSWYQQTPGQGLQFLFEYFSETQRNKGNFPGRFSGRQFSNSRSEMNVSTLELGDSALYLCASSLIGGLSSYNSPLHFGNGTRLTVT.

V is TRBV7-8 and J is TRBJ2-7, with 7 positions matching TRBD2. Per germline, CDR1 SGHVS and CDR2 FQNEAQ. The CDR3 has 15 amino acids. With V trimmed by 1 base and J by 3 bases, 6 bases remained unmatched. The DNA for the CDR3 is TGTGCCAGCAGCTTAGTAAGCGGGAACGGCTACGAGCAGTACGTC. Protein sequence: CASSLVSGNGYEQYV.

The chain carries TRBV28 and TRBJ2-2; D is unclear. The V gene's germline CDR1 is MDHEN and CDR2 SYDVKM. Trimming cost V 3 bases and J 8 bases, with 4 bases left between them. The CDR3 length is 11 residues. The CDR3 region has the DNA TGTGCCAGCAGTTTGAGGGGGGAGCTGTTTTTT. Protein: CASSLRGELFF.

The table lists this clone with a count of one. The CDR3 spells CASSLIAVDRNEQFF. CDR3 coding DNA: TGTGCCAGCAGCTTAATTGCGGTTGATAGGAATGAGCAGTTCTTC. The chain couples TRBV7-3 to TRBJ2-1; no firm D call. This CDR3 is built from 15 residues. Germline V gene data show CDR1 as SGHTA and CDR2 as FQGTGA. Trimming removed 1 base at V and 7 bases at J, with 14 bases between.

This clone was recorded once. The CDR3 reads CASRPDGLVTSYEQYV. CDR3 nucleotide sequence: TGTGCCAGCAGGCCAGATGGACTAGTTACCTCCTACGAGCAGTACGTC. The chain joins TRBV28 to TRBJ2-7; the match to TRBD2 covers 7 bases. The V gene's germline CDR1 is MDHEN and CDR2 SYDVKM. Trimming removed 6 bases from V and 0 bases from J; junction bases left unmatched: 11. The CDR3 consists of 16 residues.

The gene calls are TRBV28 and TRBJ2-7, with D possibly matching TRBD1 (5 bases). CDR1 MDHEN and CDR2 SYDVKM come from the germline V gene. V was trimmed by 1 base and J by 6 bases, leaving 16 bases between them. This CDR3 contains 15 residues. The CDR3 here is CASSLSQAPYSEQYV. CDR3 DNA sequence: TGTGCCAGCAGTTTATCACAGGCCCCCTATAGCGAGCAGTACGTC.

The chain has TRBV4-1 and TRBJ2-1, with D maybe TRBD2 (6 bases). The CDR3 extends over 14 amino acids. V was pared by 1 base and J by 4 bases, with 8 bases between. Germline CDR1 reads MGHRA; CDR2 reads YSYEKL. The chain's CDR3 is CASSQAGEYNEQFF. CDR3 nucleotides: TGCGCCAGCAGCCAAGCGGGAGAGTACAATGAGCAGTTCTTC.

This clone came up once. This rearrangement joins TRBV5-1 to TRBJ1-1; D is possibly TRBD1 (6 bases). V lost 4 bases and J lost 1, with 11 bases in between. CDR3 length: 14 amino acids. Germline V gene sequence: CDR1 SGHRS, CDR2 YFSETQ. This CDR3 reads CASSPQGSNTEAFF. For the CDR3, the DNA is TGCGCCAGCAGCCCCCAGGGGTCGAACACTGAAGCTTTCTTT.

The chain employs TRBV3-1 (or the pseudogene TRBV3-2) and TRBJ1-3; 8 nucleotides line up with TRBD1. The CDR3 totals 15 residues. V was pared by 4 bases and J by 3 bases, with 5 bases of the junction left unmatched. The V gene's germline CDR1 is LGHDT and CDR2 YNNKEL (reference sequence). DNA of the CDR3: TGTGCCAGCAGCCGACGACAGGGGAATGGAAACACCATATATTTT. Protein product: CASSRRQGNGNTIYF.

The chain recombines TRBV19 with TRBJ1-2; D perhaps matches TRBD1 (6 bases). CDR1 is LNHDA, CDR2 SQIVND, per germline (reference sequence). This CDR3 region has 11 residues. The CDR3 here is CAIQGRGGYTF. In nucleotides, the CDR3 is TGTGCGATACAGGGACGCGGTGGCTACACCTTC.

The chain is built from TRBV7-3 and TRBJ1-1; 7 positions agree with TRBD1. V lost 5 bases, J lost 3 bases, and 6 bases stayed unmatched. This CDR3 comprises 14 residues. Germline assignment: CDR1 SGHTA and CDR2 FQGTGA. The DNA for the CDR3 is TGTGCCAGCAGCCTTTCGACAGGGTACACTGAAGCTTTCTTT. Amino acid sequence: CASSLSTGYTEAFF.

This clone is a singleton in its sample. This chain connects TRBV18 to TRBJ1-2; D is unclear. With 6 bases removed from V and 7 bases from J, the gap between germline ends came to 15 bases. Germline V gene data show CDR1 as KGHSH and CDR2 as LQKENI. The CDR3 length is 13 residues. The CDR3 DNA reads TGTGCCAGCTCGAAGGAGGTAGAGGGTGGCTACACCTTC. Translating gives CASSKEVEGGYTF.

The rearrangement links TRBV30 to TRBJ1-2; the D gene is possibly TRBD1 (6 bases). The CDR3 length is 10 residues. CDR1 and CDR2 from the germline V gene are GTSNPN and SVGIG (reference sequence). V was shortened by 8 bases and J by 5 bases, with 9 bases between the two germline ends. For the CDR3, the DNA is TGTGCCGGACAGAGATATGGCTACACCTTC. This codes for CAGQRYGYTF.

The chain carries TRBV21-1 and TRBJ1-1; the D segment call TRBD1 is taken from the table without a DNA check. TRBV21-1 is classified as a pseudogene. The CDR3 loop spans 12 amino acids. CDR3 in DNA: TGTGCCAGCAGCGAAGCACAGTCCGAAGCTTTCTTT. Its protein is CASSEAQSEAFF.

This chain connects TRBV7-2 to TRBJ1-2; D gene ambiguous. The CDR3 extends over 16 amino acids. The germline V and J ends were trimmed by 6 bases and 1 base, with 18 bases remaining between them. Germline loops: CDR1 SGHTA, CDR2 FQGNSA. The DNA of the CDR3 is TGTGCCAGCAGTCAGGTCCCAGCTCGTTTTAACTATGGCTACACCTTC. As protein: CASSQVPARFNYGYTF.

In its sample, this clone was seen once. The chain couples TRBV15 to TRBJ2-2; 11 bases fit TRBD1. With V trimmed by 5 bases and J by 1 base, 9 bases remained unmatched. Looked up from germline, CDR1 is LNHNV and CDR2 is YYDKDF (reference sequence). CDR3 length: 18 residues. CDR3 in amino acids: CATSGRTGGKGNTGELFF. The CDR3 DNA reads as TGTGCCACCAGCGGACGGACAGGGGGCAAGGGGAACACCGGGGAGCTGTTTTTT.

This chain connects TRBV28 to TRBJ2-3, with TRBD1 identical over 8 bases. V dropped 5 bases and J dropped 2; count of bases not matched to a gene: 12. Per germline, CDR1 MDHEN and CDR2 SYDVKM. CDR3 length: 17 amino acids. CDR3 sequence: CASSPEGTGQFTDTQYF. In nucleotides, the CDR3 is TGTGCCAGCAGTCCCGAGGGGACAGGCCAATTCACAGATACGCAGTATTTT.